One sample yielded the 20 T cell receptor beta chains listed below, sequenced in a study of response to subunit inactivated influenza vaccine. TCRdb itself ran the RT-PCR reads through MiXCR, one entry per CDR3 protein. In the table there are fewer than 550,000 distinct CDR3 sequences, 25% of which are singletons. The sequenced sample was CD4+ T cells sorted from PBMCs, obtained about 5 days after vaccination. These receptors all come from a man aged 50-59 years who received an inactivated influenza vaccine.

The chain links TRBV5-4 to TRBJ2-6; a weak D match, TRBD2 (6 bases). Germline V lookup: CDR1 SGHNT, CDR2 YYREEE (reference sequence). V was shortened by 6 bases and J by 11 bases, with 27 bases between the two germline ends. CDR3 length: 17 residues. CDR3 protein: CASTPAFSKRGADVLTF. The CDR3 nucleotides read TGTGCCAGCACCCCAGCTTTCTCTAAACGCGGGGCGGACGTCCTGACTTTC.

The J gene is TRBJ2-1, the V gene TRBV4-2, with D perhaps given as TRBD1 or TRBD2 (6 bases each). Per germline, CDR1 LGHNA and CDR2 YNFKEQ. With 1 base removed from V and 7 bases from J, the gap between germline ends came to 14 bases. This CDR3 spans 15 amino acids. CDR3 in DNA: TGTGCCAGCAGCCAAGGACGGGGGCAAATAAATGAGCAGTTCTTC. It is translated as CASSQGRGQINEQFF.

This clonotype was picked up a small number of times. In DNA, the CDR3 is TGTGCCAGCAGTTACTCGGGCGGGGCGAGCTCCTACGAGCAGTACTTC. Its protein is CASSYSGGASSYEQYF. This rearrangement joins TRBV6-5 to TRBJ2-7; a weak D match, TRBD2 (6 bases). Germline V lookup: CDR1 MNHEY, CDR2 SVGAGI. This CDR3 region has 16 residues. Trimming took 0 bases from V and 0 from J, leaving 12 bases between them.

CDR3 coding DNA: TGTGCCTGCATCCTCCCTGGGACAGATACGCAGTATTTT. It specifies CACILPGTDTQYF. The rearrangement joins TRBV6-6 to TRBJ2-3; D not resolved. Trimming shortened V by 11 bases and J by 3 bases, and 15 bases separated the two germline ends. This CDR3 comprises 13 residues. Germline V gene sequence: CDR1 MNHNY, CDR2 SVGAGI (reference sequence).

V is TRBV11-2 and J is TRBJ2-2, with D possibly matching TRBD1 (6 bases). The germline V gene encodes CDR1 SGHAT and CDR2 FQNNGV. With 3 bases removed from V and 6 bases from J, the gap between germline ends came to 14 bases. The CDR3 is made up of 15 amino acids. The DNA of the CDR3 is TGTGCCAGCAGCTTGCACAGGGCCGGGGCCGGGGAGCTGTTTTTT. This codes for CASSLHRAGAGELFF.

The table lists this clonotype with a few counts. The J gene is TRBJ2-3, the V gene TRBV5-1; the D gene is possibly TRBD2 (5 bases). Trimming cost V 4 bases and J 0 bases, with 15 bases left between them. This CDR3 contains 16 residues. Germline CDR1 reads SGHRS; CDR2 reads YFSETQ. The CDR3 sequence is CASSTSGGLSTDTQYF. The CDR3 DNA reads as TGCGCCAGCAGCACCTCGGGCGGGCTGAGCACAGATACGCAGTATTTT.

The chain recombines TRBV10-2 with TRBJ2-1; no definite D call. V gave up 8 bases and J gave up 4 bases, with 12 bases separating them. Germline loops: CDR1 WSHSY, CDR2 SAAADI. CDR3 length: 13 amino acids. CDR3 in amino acids: CASRATPYNEQFF. DNA for the CDR3: TGCGCCAGCCGGGCTACACCTTACAATGAGCAGTTCTTC.

This clonotype has only a few counts. The chain carries TRBV29-1 and TRBJ1-5, with D hard to call. There are 12 residues in the CDR3. Germline loops: CDR1 SQVTM, CDR2 ANQGSEA. Trimming shortened V by 6 bases and J by 7 bases, and 13 bases separated the two germline ends. The CDR3 nucleotides read TGCAGCGTGGGAGGTACGGGGCAGCCCCAGCATTTT. Its protein product is CSVGGTGQPQHF.

The genes are TRBV10-3 and TRBJ2-1; 12 nucleotides match TRBD2. V trimming: 2 bases; J trimming: 8 bases; junction bases outside the gene matches: 4. The CDR3 has 15 amino acids. CDR1 and CDR2 from the germline V gene are ENHRY and SYGVKD. This CDR3 is CAISETSGGSHEQFF. In DNA, the CDR3 is TGTGCCATCAGTGAGACTAGCGGGGGGAGTCATGAGCAGTTCTTC.

This clonotype was detected only a few times. V and J are TRBV6-1 and TRBJ1-6; 10 positions match TRBD1. Germline trimming cut 6 bases from V and 8 bases from J; bases unmatched to any gene: 4. Germline V gene lookup returns CDR1 MNHNS and CDR2 SASEGT. This CDR3 spans 14 amino acids. CDR3 amino acids: CASRKTGGDSPLHF. CDR3 sequence (DNA): TGTGCCAGCAGAAAGACAGGGGGCGATTCACCCCTCCACTTT.

The chain is built from TRBV11-1 and TRBJ2-3; D is perhaps TRBD1 (6 bases). V was shortened by 2 bases and J by 7 bases, with 22 bases between the two germline ends. This CDR3 has 17 amino acids. The V gene's germline CDR1 is SGHAT and CDR2 FQDESV (reference sequence). CDR3 sequence: CASSLRWAGAKKNTQYF. DNA for the CDR3: TGTGCCAGCAGCTTACGGTGGGCAGGGGCGAAGAAAAATACGCAGTATTTT.

The chain combines TRBV5-1 with TRBJ2-2; no definite D call. Trimming took off 5 bases at V and 3 bases at J, with 14 bases between the two ends. Germline CDR1 SGHRS, CDR2 YFSETQ. This CDR3 has 15 residues. The CDR3 loop is CASRPLSGDTGELFF. CDR3 nucleotide sequence: TGCGCCAGCAGGCCCCTCTCTGGCGACACCGGGGAGCTGTTTTTT.

The CDR3 DNA reads as TGCGCCAGCAGCCCTACCGCAGGGGGTCTGGGCTACAATGAGCAGTTCTTC. Protein product: CASSPTAGGLGYNEQFF. J is TRBJ2-1 and V is TRBV5-1; 7 nucleotides match TRBD1. The CDR3 extends over 17 amino acids. Per germline, CDR1 SGHRS and CDR2 YFSETQ. The V and J ends lost 4 bases and 3 bases, in that order; junction bases with no gene match: 13.

The chain is built from TRBV5-1 and TRBJ2-5, with D perhaps matching TRBD1 (6 bases). The germline V and J ends were trimmed by 3 bases and 0 bases, with 18 bases remaining between them. This CDR3 contains 17 residues. Germline V gene sequence: CDR1 SGHRS, CDR2 YFSETQ. CDR3 sequence: CASSSYARDTNQETQYF. DNA of the CDR3: TGCGCCAGCAGCTCGTACGCCCGGGACACAAACCAAGAGACCCAGTACTTC.

DNA for the CDR3: TGCAGTGCTAGACCCGACACTCTACCTACGAGGCAGTACTTC. Translation: CSARPDTLPTRQYF. The rearrangement links TRBV20-1 to TRBJ2-7; D gene uncertain. The CDR3 loop spans 14 amino acids. Between the trimmed V and J ends, which lost 2 bases and 9 bases, there was a span of 20 bases. CDR1 is DFQATT, CDR2 SNEGSKA, per germline (reference sequence).

This clonotype came up a few times. In DNA form, the CDR3 reads TGTGCCAGCAGCTTGGGGGGGACGGGGAAGAACAATGAGCAGTTCTTC. Translated, it gives CASSLGGTGKNNEQFF. The V gene is TRBV7-2, the J gene TRBJ2-1; 7 nucleotides match TRBD2. The CDR3 has 16 amino acids. Losses at the gene ends were 3 bases for V and 5 bases for J; bases not matched to a gene: 10. CDR1 and CDR2 from the germline V gene are SGHTA and FQGNSA.

This clonotype was recorded a few times. The chain couples TRBV10-3 to TRBJ2-7, with 9 bases identical to TRBD1. This CDR3 comprises 18 residues. V trimming: 2 bases; J trimming: 1 base; junction bases outside the gene matches: 12. Germline CDR1 reads ENHRY; CDR2 reads SYGVKD. For the CDR3, the DNA is TGTGCCATCAGTGAGACCCCGGGACAGGGATCCTCTTCCTACGAGCAGTACTTC. It codes for CAISETPGQGSSSYEQYF.

The rearrangement uses TRBV6-4 and TRBJ2-3; D may be TRBD1 or TRBD2 (5 bases each). This CDR3 contains 15 residues. Germline lookup yields CDR1 MRHNA and CDR2 SNTAGT. The V gene lost 2 bases and the J gene lost 2 bases, with 11 bases spanning the gap. The CDR3 nucleotides are TGTGCCAGCAGTGACCGGGGACGGACCACAGATACGCAGTATTTT. Encoded protein: CASSDRGRTTDTQYF.

V is TRBV4-3 and J is TRBJ2-2; D is ambiguous. Trimming stripped 0 bases from V and 1 base from J, with 0 bases between. The CDR3 contains 13 residues. Germline lookup yields CDR1 LGHNA and CDR2 YSLEER. CDR3 amino acids: CASSQENTGELFF. The CDR3 nucleotides read TGCGCCAGCAGCCAAGAGAACACCGGGGAGCTGTTTTTT.

This clonotype was found a few times. The chain employs TRBV28 and TRBJ2-2, with D perhaps matching TRBD2 (6 bases). CDR1 and CDR2 from the germline V gene are MDHEN and SYDVKM. The V end was cut by 3 bases, the J end by 1 base, with 9 bases between. The CDR3 consists of 15 residues. This CDR3 reads CASSFGGVNTGELFF. The CDR3 region has the DNA TGTGCCAGCAGTTTCGGCGGGGTGAACACCGGGGAGCTGTTTTTT.